Detailed here is one T cell receptor beta chain. This sample stems from a study of T cells in Graves' hyperthyroidism and ophthalmopathy. Germline CDR1 reads KGHDR; CDR2 reads SFDVKD. Trimming at V came to 5 bases and at J to 7 bases, leaving 10 bases not matched to a gene. The CDR3 has 16 amino acids. Using RNA transcripts as the source, TCR beta CDR3 regions were amplified. In the first-round RT-PCR of the TCR CDR3, the HTBI primer set was used. TCRdb recomputed calls from the multiplex PCR reads with MiXCR, one row per CDR3 protein. The repertoire consists of about 570,000 distinct CDR3 sequences, with under 60% occurring once and the leading ten covering around 17%.

The TCR was taken from an adult woman with Graves' disease, either hyperthyroidism or ophthalmopathy (not recorded which). The sequencing input was peripheral blood or thyroid tissue (not recorded which). The J gene is TRBJ2-2, the V gene TRBV24-1, with 9 positions matching TRBD1. This CDR3 reads CATSGSTGGASGELFF. CDR3 bases: TGTGCCACCAGTGGCTCTACAGGGGGCGCAAGCGGGGAGCTGTTTTTT.